This T cell receptor (beta chain) was sequenced for a study of blood T cell repertoires in COVID-19 (dated by TCRdb to about 2020). Notes on the research overall: Collaborator samples came from the United States, Italy and Spain and covered acute and convalescent phases of COVID-19. The prospective study material was composed of cDNA or gDNA derived from T cells, B-cell-depleted T cells, or PBMCs. The dataset comprised deeply sampled blood TCRbeta repertoires from subjects exposed to, actively infected with, or recovered from COVID-19. A freely available public database, intended as a resource for researchers studying the immune response to SARS-CoV-2, is where the repertoires were released. Samples were obtained from the ongoing ImmuneRACE study (first 160 participants) and from about 1,300 subjects provided by 6 global collaborators. A de-identified subject ID, COVID-19 status, age in years and sex were almost always included in the sample metadata. Where available, HLA class I and class II types were obtained from metadata supplied by the sample provider rather than from assay-based typing.

From its cysteine to its phenylalanine, the CDR3 spans 12 amino acids. Here the CDR3 DNA is all that survives: 36 bases in frame from base 1. Relative to germline, V is missing 1 base and J is missing 12 bases, with 4 bases of the junction outside any gene match. From a lookup of the germline V gene, CDR1 and CDR2 are SGHDT and YYEEEE. Comment on this clone: The clone's antigen remains unknown. Per-base qualities were not stored, and no clone one base away is much larger.

Results the study describes overall, beyond this receptor: How much clinical and demographic metadata was included differed by source and by participant, and the metadata was provided uncurated.

Whole blood was collected in K2EDTA tubes by collaborating institutions according to the institutions' own protocols. For TCRbeta analysis, collaborators shipped samples as frozen whole blood, isolated PBMCs, or DNA extracted from either of those sample types. TCRbeta CDR3 regions were amplified from genomic DNA using the immunoSEQ Assay, a bias-controlled multiplex PCR. The paper's processing steps were these. The number of nucleated cells in each sample was estimated by amplification of reference gene primers within the assay. To quantify the absolute abundance of each unique TCRbeta CDR3 rearrangement, sequence reads were collapsed and filtered. For each sample, productive Simpson clonality was calculated as the square root of Simpson's diversity index over productive rearrangements. Entries here come from immuneACCESS through TCRdb and include only in-frame sequences with V and J called. Some clones fail to appear in such tables; in the studies checked, an unresolved V gene covers under half of the shortfall, and the cause of the remainder is unknown. That table is the source of V, J and clone size, and D and trimming were worked out from the DNA. The sample has a few hundred thousand clones on record, more than 75% of them singletons. The ten largest account for approximately 4% of the sample.

The chain couples TRBV5-6 to TRBJ2-1, with 7 bases in between that match TRBD2. The TCR sequence derives from a woman aged 45 to 65 with active or convalescent COVID-19. The specimen sequenced was peripheral blood. The CDR3: CASSLSTSLQFF. The nucleotide sequence reads TGTGCCAGCAGCTTGTCGACTAGCCTGCAGTTCTTC.